This T cell receptor (beta chain) is from a study of T cell changes during pregnancy in multiple sclerosis. Produced via immunoSEQ multiplex PCR; TCRdb's table is partial and in-frame only. The data contain roughly 48,000 clones, 95% of them singletons. The CDR3 covers 12 residues. Germline values: CDR1 SGHTS, CDR2 YDEGEE. V gave up 9 bases and J gave up 5 bases, with 15 bases separating them. The sequencing used CD8+ T cells from peripheral blood mononuclear cells, collected in the first trimester of pregnancy. This chain links TRBV5-8 with TRBJ2-7; D might be TRBD2 (5 bases). The TCR comes from a female donor with multiple sclerosis, enrolled in a pregnancy study. CDR3 protein: CATKSFGDEQYF. The CDR3 DNA sequence: TGTGCCACAAAGTCGTTCGGGGACGAGCAGTACTTC.